The 10 T cell receptor beta chains in this list originate from one sample, sequenced in a study of tumor-infiltrating lymphocytes in primary liver carcinoma. Unsorted bulk tissue (roughly 17-33 mg) underwent RNA and DNA co-extraction. With a constant-region primer, TCR beta cDNA was made from approximately 510 ng of total RNA. What produced the TCR beta libraries was three nested multiplex PCR rounds using slightly modified ARM-PCR. A C-beta reverse primer was combined with TRBV1-TRBV30 forward primers in the first two PCR rounds, and each round had 10 cycles. One entry per CDR3 protein, called by TCRdb with MiXCR from the multiplex PCR reads. The data contain about 44,000 distinct CDR3 sequences, more than 70% of them singletons. Sequencing used tumor-adjacent normal liver tissue. The receptors shown here come from a woman aged 25 to 45 with primary liver carcinoma and hepatitis B virus infection.

Worth noting for this clonotype: Because it lacks the conserved phenylalanine or tryptophan at the end, this CDR3 is likely a read error. The chain recombines TRBV11-2 with TRBJ2-1; TRBD1 agrees at 8 bases. This CDR3 has 15 amino acids. Looked up from germline, CDR1 is SGHAT and CDR2 is FQNNGV. Losses at the gene ends were 3 bases for V and 6 bases for J; bases not matched to a gene: 7. CDR3 protein: CASSFRQGRRNEQFV. In DNA, the CDR3 is TGTGCCAGCAGCTTTAGACAGGGGAGGCGCAATGAGCAGTTCGTC.

This clonotype has more than one count but fewer than ten. One junction end disagrees with the germline gene, perhaps due to a read error. The chain links TRBV6-2 or TRBV6-3 to TRBJ2-7; possible D gene TRBD2, 5 bases. Germline V lookup: CDR1 MNHEY, CDR2 SVGEGT. This CDR3 is built from 13 residues. For the CDR3, the DNA is TGTGCCAGCCAGCGGTTGTCCCACTACGAGCGGTACTTC. Protein: CASQRLSHYERYF.

As for this clonotype: A junction end diverges from the germline sequence, so it may reflect a read error. The CDR3 sequence is CTSSLEGGENEKLFF. CDR3 nucleotide sequence: TGTACCAGCAGCTTAGAAGGGGGCGAAAATGAAAAACTGTTTTTT. V is TRBV11-2 and J is TRBJ1-4; 7 bases are a match to TRBD1. Germline V gene data show CDR1 as SGHAT and CDR2 as FQNNGV. The CDR3 length is 15 residues.

The rearrangement uses TRBV11-2 and TRBJ2-1; D is perhaps TRBD1 (5 bases). CDR1 and CDR2 from the germline V gene are SGHAT and FQNNGV. The CDR3 extends over 13 amino acids. V lost 10 bases and J 12 bases, leaving 22 bases between the germline ends. This chain's CDR3 is CATSSQPGHGQFF. In DNA form, the CDR3 reads TGTGCCACCAGTTCCCAACCCGGACATGGGCAGTTCTTC.

In the case of this clonotype: A read error may produce the germline difference seen at one junction end. V and J are TRBV6-1 and TRBJ2-7, with 10 bases identical to TRBD2. The CDR3 runs 15 residues. Germline lookup yields CDR1 MNHNS and CDR2 SASEGT. Here the CDR3 reads CASSEDTSGIYEQYF. The CDR3, as DNA: TGTGCCAGCAGTGAAGATACTAGCGGGATCTACGAACAGTACTTC.

This clonotype appeared many times. V and J are TRBV7-9 and TRBJ2-3, with TRBD2 matching over 14 bases. Germline V CDR1 and CDR2: SEHNR, FQNEAQ (reference sequence). J lost 3 bases, V lost 3 bases, and 5 bases had no gene match. The CDR3 length is 17 residues. The CDR3 sequence: CASSLGTSGSRTDTQYF. CDR3 in DNA: TGTGCCAGCAGCTTGGGGACTAGCGGGAGTAGAACAGATACGCAGTATTTT.

A remark on this clonotype: Given a much more abundant clone one base away, this may be a read error. The gene calls are TRBV6-4 and TRBJ2-2, with D perhaps matching TRBD2 (6 bases). This CDR3 contains 15 residues. The germline V gene has CDR1 MRHNA and CDR2 SNTAGT. Here the CDR3 reads CVSSDGSGSVGELFF. CDR3 DNA: TGTGTCAGCAGTGACGGGTCCGGGAGCGTCGGGGAGCTGTTTTTT.

On this clonotype itself: A much larger clone sits a single nucleotide away, making a read error possible. This chain joins TRBV11-2 and TRBJ2-3; 12 bases align to TRBD2. V was pared by 5 bases and J by 8 bases, with 8 bases of the junction left unmatched. CDR1 is SGHAT, CDR2 FQNNGV, per germline. This CDR3 has 15 amino acids. CDR3 DNA sequence: TGTGCCAGCAGCGCTAGCGGGAGGGCCATAGGTACGCAGTATTTT. Translation: CASSASGRAIGTQYF.

CDR3 loop: CASSQDVAHREKLFF. Written as DNA, the CDR3 is TGCGCCAGCAGCCAAGACGTCGCACATAGGGAAAAACTGTTTTTT. This chain joins TRBV4-1 and TRBJ1-4; D is ambiguous. The germline V gene has CDR1 MGHRA and CDR2 YSYEKL. The length of the CDR3 is 15 residues. The germline V and J ends were trimmed by 0 bases and 8 bases, with 13 bases remaining between them.

Comment on this clonotype: The junction shows a germline mismatch at one end, possibly a read error. The V gene is TRBV4-1, the J gene TRBJ2-4; D perhaps matches TRBD1 (6 bases). CDR1 is MGHRA and CDR2 is YSYEKL in the germline V gene. This CDR3 has 16 amino acids. Here the CDR3 DNA reads TGTGCCAACAGCCCAGAGATGAATAGGGACACGAGCAAGCGGTACTTC. Residues: CANSPEMNRDTSKRYF.